The text below deals with one T cell receptor (beta chain). The assay was immunoSEQ multiplex PCR, and TCRdb's table has in-frame clones only and misses some. In the table there are 80,000 or so clones, roughly 86% of which are singletons. This specimen belongs to a study of OX40 agonist ivuxolimab in advanced cancers. The TCR originated in an adult with an advanced solid tumor such as melanoma, head and neck, liver or kidney cancer. Sample: CD4+ or CD8+ T cells sorted from blood, taken in a trial of the OX40 agonist ivuxolimab.

In nucleotides, the CDR3 is TGTGCCAGCAGCTTCAGGGGGACTGAGTACTTC. Its protein is CASSFRGTEYF. This rearrangement joins TRBV7-9 to TRBJ2-7, with D maybe TRBD1 (7 bases). V shed 3 bases and J shed 11 bases, with 11 bases lying between them. This CDR3 has 11 amino acids. Germline V gene data show CDR1 as SEHNR and CDR2 as FQNEAQ (reference sequence). Based on the CDR3 plus reference TRBV7-9 and TRBJ2-7, the full variable domain is DTGVSQNPRHKITKRGQNVTFRCDPISEHNRLYWYRQTLGQGPEFLTYFQNEAQLEKSRLLSDRFSAERPKGSFSTLEIQRTEQGDSAMYLCASSFRGTEYFGPGTRLTVT.